What follows are 23 T cell receptor beta chains derived from one specimen sequenced in a study of T-cell memory formation after mild COVID-19. From the 5' RACE reads, TCRdb called clonotypes with MiXCR, one entry per CDR3 protein. The sample has about 340,000 distinct CDR3 sequences; over 13% are singletons. The material sequenced was PBMCs or a T cell subset sorted from them (not recorded which). All receptors derive from a man between 18 and 29 years old who had mild COVID-19 (a few samples of this study predate the infection). Cell type and time point are not known.

The chain uses TRBV27 and TRBJ2-7; 7 positions agree with TRBD2. V shed 5 bases, J shed 3 bases, and the junction held 28 bases outside the gene matches. The CDR3 is 21 amino acids. Germline CDR1 and CDR2: MNHEY and SMNVEV (reference sequence). The CDR3 loop reads CASSGPRLASGEHCPYYEQYV. The CDR3 bases are TGTGCCAGCAGTGGACCACGACTGGCAAGCGGGGAGCATTGTCCTTACTACGAGCAGTACGTC.

Only a few counts were recorded for this clonotype. V usage is TRBV20-1 and J usage is TRBJ1-1, with a weak D call TRBD1 (6 bases). Trimming removed 3 bases at V and 4 bases at J, with 15 bases between. The CDR3 covers 14 residues. Germline-derived CDR1 and CDR2 are DFQATT and SNEGSKA (reference sequence). The CDR3 DNA reads TGCAGTGCTAGGAAACAGGGTGGAGGCACTGAAGCTTTCTTT. It translates to CSARKQGGGTEAFF.

Only a few counts were recorded for this clonotype. V and J are TRBV11-1 and TRBJ2-2, with 8 positions matching TRBD1. Germline CDR1 reads SGHAT; CDR2 reads FQDESV (reference sequence). The CDR3 runs 15 residues. The V gene end was trimmed by 3 bases and the J gene end by 4 bases; junction bases not matched to a gene: 4. The CDR3 DNA follows: TGTGCCAGCAGCTTCCAGGGGGCGAGCACCGGGGAGCTGTTTTTT. Translated, it gives CASSFQGASTGELFF.

CDR3 DNA sequence: TGTGCCAGCAGCATGAGGGACTCGGGGTGGAGGACCGGGGAGCTGTTTTTT. It codes for CASSMRDSGWRTGELFF. The genes are TRBV28 and TRBJ2-2; TRBD2 is a possible D gene (6 bases). This CDR3 has 17 amino acids. The V and J ends lost 6 bases and 5 bases respectively, with 22 bases between them. Germline values: CDR1 MDHEN, CDR2 SYDVKM.

The chain links TRBV6-6 to TRBJ1-2; a weak D match, TRBD1 (6 bases). The CDR3 consists of 14 residues. Germline V CDR1 and CDR2: MNHNY, SVGAGI (reference sequence). The V end was cut by 2 bases, the J end by 6 bases, with 13 bases between. The CDR3 sequence: CASSYGRGGNGYTF. CDR3 coding DNA: TGTGCCAGCAGTTACGGGAGGGGGGGGAATGGCTACACCTTC.

CDR3 protein: CASSRTLDPGTGGDEQFF. The CDR3 DNA follows: TGCGCCAGCAGTCGTACTCTCGACCCCGGGACAGGGGGCGATGAGCAGTTCTTC. This chain joins TRBV10-1 and TRBJ2-1; 12 bases are shared with TRBD1. From germline, CDR1 is WNHNN and CDR2 SYGVQD (reference sequence). This CDR3 is 18 amino acids long. J was trimmed by 8 bases and V by 5 bases; bases with no gene match: 16.

In its sample, this clonotype was seen a few times. This chain links TRBV3-1 with TRBJ1-6; D unresolved. The CDR3 extends over 15 amino acids. V lost 4 bases and J 6 bases, leaving 13 bases between the germline ends. Germline lookup yields CDR1 LGHDT and CDR2 YNNKEL (reference sequence). CDR3 residues: CASSRSEASNSPLHF. The DNA for the CDR3 is TGTGCCAGCAGCCGTAGTGAAGCTAGTAATTCACCCCTCCACTTT.

This clonotype was recorded a few times. The rearrangement joins TRBV9 to TRBJ2-2, with D possibly TRBD2 on 6 matching bases. CDR3 length equals 16 residues. Per the germline V gene, CDR1 is SGDLS and CDR2 is YYNGEE. V gave up 0 bases and J gave up 4 bases, with 13 bases separating them. The CDR3 DNA reads TGTGCCAGCAGCGTAGGTAGGGGACTTGGCACCGGGGAGCTGTTTTTT. Protein: CASSVGRGLGTGELFF.

The rearrangement joins TRBV3-1 to TRBJ1-2; a possible D gene is TRBD1 (6 bases). Trimming removed 4 bases at V and 8 bases at J, with 17 bases between. The length of the CDR3 is 14 residues. Per the germline V gene, CDR1 is LGHDT and CDR2 is YNNKEL (reference sequence). CDR3 DNA: TGTGCCAGCAGCCCATGGAAACAGGGCGGAGGCTACACCTTC. This codes for CASSPWKQGGGYTF.

This clonotype was observed many times. The chain employs TRBV4-1 and TRBJ1-2; 7 bases map to TRBD1. V shed 4 bases and J 7 bases; nucleotides not matched to a gene: 21. Germline V CDR1 and CDR2: MGHRA, YSYEKL. The CDR3 loop spans 18 amino acids. CDR3 bases: TGCGCCAGCAGCCCACAGCTACTACAGGGGCCCCACATGGGTGGCTACACCTTC. Protein product: CASSPQLLQGPHMGGYTF.

The DNA for the CDR3 is TGTGCCAGCAGCTCTGAAAGGAGCATGAACACTGAAGCTTTCTTT. It is translated as CASSSERSMNTEAFF. The V call is TRBV7-9, the J call TRBJ1-1; D is ambiguous. CDR1 is SEHNR and CDR2 is FQNEAQ in the germline V gene (reference sequence). The CDR3 spans 15 residues. V lost 4 bases and J 0 bases, leaving 12 bases between the germline ends.

The chain combines TRBV5-1 with TRBJ2-1, with 7 bases matching TRBD1. The CDR3 extends over 13 amino acids. Germline values: CDR1 SGHRS, CDR2 YFSETQ. After removal of 8 bases from V and 2 bases from J, the junction contained 4 bases not matched to a gene. CDR3 in amino acids: CASRDRTYNEQFF. CDR3 DNA: TGCGCCAGTCGGGACAGAACCTACAATGAGCAGTTCTTC.

This clonotype was counted only a few times. This rearrangement joins TRBV4-3 to TRBJ2-6, with D possibly being TRBD2 (6 bases). V was trimmed by 0 bases and J by 1 base, leaving 19 bases between them. CDR3 length equals 20 residues. Germline CDR1 LGHNA, CDR2 YSLEER. CDR3 DNA: TGCGCCAGCAGCCAAGACGGCGTTTGGGCAGGGAGGTCTGGGGCCAACGTCCTGACTTTC. This codes for CASSQDGVWAGRSGANVLTF.

This sequence joins TRBV4-3 and TRBJ1-5; D call uncertain. Trimming cost V 0 bases and J 4 bases, with 10 bases left between them. The CDR3 covers 15 residues. CDR1 LGHNA and CDR2 YSLEER come from the germline V gene. CDR3 sequence (DNA): TGCGCCAGCAGCCAAGATAGAGTACAGAATCAGCCCCAGCATTTT. It codes for CASSQDRVQNQPQHF.

The chain links TRBV5-1 to TRBJ2-7; no definite D call. CDR1 SGHRS and CDR2 YFSETQ come from the germline V gene. V dropped 0 bases and J dropped 3 bases, with 13 bases sitting between them. This CDR3 region has 15 residues. This chain's CDR3 is CASSLESGLRYEQYF. The DNA for the CDR3 is TGCGCCAGCAGCTTGGAATCAGGCTTACGCTACGAGCAGTACTTC.

The V and J genes are TRBV4-3 and TRBJ2-2, with TRBD1 as a possible D gene (6 bases). Deletions cut 5 bases from V and 5 bases from J, with 18 bases between. The V gene's germline CDR1 is LGHNA and CDR2 YSLEER. The length of the CDR3 is 16 residues. The CDR3 DNA reads TGCGCCAGCAGCGACAAAAGTACCAGGGGAACCGGGGAGCTGTTTTTT. It translates to CASSDKSTRGTGELFF.

The chain couples TRBV10-1 to TRBJ2-5; D not certain. V was shortened by 4 bases and J by 3 bases, with 9 bases between the two germline ends. In germline, CDR1 is WNHNN, CDR2 SYGVQD (reference sequence). This CDR3 is 13 amino acids long. CDR3 sequence: CASSVHGEETQYF. The CDR3 nucleotides read TGCGCCAGCAGTGTGCACGGCGAAGAGACCCAGTACTTC.

This clonotype was found a few times. V usage is TRBV20-1 and J usage is TRBJ1-1; the D gene is possibly TRBD1 (5 bases). Germline loops: CDR1 DFQATT, CDR2 SNEGSKA (reference sequence). The CDR3 extends over 16 amino acids. Trimming took off 0 bases at V and 11 bases at J, with 25 bases between the two ends. The CDR3 bases are TGCAGTGCTAGAGATGGTATCCGAGAGGCTAAATGGGGGGCTTTCTTT. Translating gives CSARDGIREAKWGAFF.

This clonotype turned up a few times. The CDR3 spells CASSLVGNSNQPQHF. The CDR3 DNA is TGTGCCAGCAGCTTAGTGGGAAATAGCAATCAGCCCCAGCATTTT. This chain uses TRBV7-9 with TRBJ1-5; no clear D gene. Germline V lookup: CDR1 SEHNR, CDR2 FQNEAQ (reference sequence). CDR3 size: 15 residues. V was cut by 1 base and J by 0 bases, with 7 bases left in between. Looking up the rest from reference TRBV7-9 and TRBJ1-5 gives the full variable domain: DTGVSQNPRHKITKRGQNVTFRCDPISEHNRLYWYRQTLGQGPEFLTYFQNEAQLEKSRLLSDRFSAERPKGSFSTLEIQRTEQGDSAMYLCASSLVGNSNQPQHFGDGTRLSIL.

CDR3 in DNA: TGTGCCAGCAGCTTGTCAGGGAGGGGCTATAATTCACCCCTCCACTTT. This translates into CASSLSGRGYNSPLHF. The J gene is TRBJ1-6, the V gene TRBV7-9, with a possible D match to TRBD1 (5 bases). The CDR3 covers 16 residues. V lost 3 bases and J lost 3, with 12 bases in between. The V gene's germline CDR1 is SEHNR and CDR2 FQNEAQ (reference sequence).

The chain joins TRBV7-2 to TRBJ2-7; a possible D gene is TRBD2 (5 bases). With 2 bases removed from V and 2 bases from J, the gap between germline ends came to 10 bases. The germline V gene encodes CDR1 SGHTA and CDR2 FQGNSA. The CDR3 is 14 residues long. The CDR3 spells CASSLRRGTYEQYV. Written as DNA, the CDR3 is TGTGCCAGCAGCTTAAGGAGAGGGACCTACGAGCAGTACGTC.

This sequence joins TRBV4-3 and TRBJ2-5; 10 nucleotides match TRBD2. The CDR3 loop spans 17 amino acids. CDR1 is LGHNA and CDR2 is YSLEER in the germline V gene. Trimming at V came to 3 bases and at J to 11 bases, leaving 18 bases not matched to a gene. The DNA for the CDR3 is TGCGCCAGCAGCCAGGGAACCGGGACTAGCGCACGGGTTCAACAGTACTTC. Amino acid sequence: CASSQGTGTSARVQQYF.

This clonotype showed up just a few times. The V and J genes are TRBV5-6 and TRBJ2-7; D is possibly TRBD2 (5 bases). The CDR3 length is 14 residues. The germline V gene encodes CDR1 SGHDT and CDR2 YYEEEE. V was pared by 2 bases and J by 2 bases, with 11 bases between. CDR3 bases: TGTGCCAGCAGCTTCCCCGGGGTCCCCTACGAGCAGTACGTC. Translating gives CASSFPGVPYEQYV.